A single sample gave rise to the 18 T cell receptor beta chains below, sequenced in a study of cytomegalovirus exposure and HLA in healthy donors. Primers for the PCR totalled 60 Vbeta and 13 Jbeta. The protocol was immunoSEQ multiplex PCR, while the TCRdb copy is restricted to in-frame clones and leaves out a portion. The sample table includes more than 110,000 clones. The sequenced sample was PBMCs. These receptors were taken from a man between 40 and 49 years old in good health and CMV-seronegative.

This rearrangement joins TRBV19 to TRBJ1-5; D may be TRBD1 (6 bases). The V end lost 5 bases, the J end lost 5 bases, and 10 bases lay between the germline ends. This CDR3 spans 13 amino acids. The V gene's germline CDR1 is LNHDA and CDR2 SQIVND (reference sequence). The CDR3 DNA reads TGTGCCAGTAGTTCAACAGGGTATCAGCCCCAGCATTTT. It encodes CASSSTGYQPQHF.

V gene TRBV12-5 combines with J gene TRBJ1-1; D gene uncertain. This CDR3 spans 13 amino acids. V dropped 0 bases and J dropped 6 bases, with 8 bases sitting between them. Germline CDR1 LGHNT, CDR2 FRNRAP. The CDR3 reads CASGLVAGAEAFF. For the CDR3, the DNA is TGTGCTAGTGGTTTGGTTGCCGGGGCTGAAGCTTTCTTT. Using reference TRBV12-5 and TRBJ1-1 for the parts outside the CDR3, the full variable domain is DARVTQTPRHKVTEMGQEVTMRCQPILGHNTVFWYRQTMMQGLELLAYFRNRAPLDDSGMPKDRFSAEMPDATLATLKIQPSEPRDSAVYFCASGLVAGAEAFFGQGTRLTVV.

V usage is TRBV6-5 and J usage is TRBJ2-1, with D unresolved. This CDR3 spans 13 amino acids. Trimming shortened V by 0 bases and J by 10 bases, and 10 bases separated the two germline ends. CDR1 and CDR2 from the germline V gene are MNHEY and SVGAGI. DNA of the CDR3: TGTGCCAGCAGTTACTCGAGCACCTACGAGCAGTTCTTC. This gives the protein CASSYSSTYEQFF.

The CDR3, as DNA: TGTGCCATCGGGGAAAGGGAGTACAATGAGCAGTTCTTC. Translated, it gives CAIGEREYNEQFF. V and J are TRBV10-3 and TRBJ2-1; possible D gene TRBD2, 5 bases. The CDR3 is 13 residues long. The V gene lost 8 bases and the J gene lost 4 bases, with 12 bases spanning the gap. The germline V gene encodes CDR1 ENHRY and CDR2 SYGVKD.

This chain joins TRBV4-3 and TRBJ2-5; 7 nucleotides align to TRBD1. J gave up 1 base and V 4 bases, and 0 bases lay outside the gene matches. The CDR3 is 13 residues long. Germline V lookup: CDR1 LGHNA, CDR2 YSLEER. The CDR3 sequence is CASSRDSQETQYF. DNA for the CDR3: TGCGCCAGCAGCCGGGACAGCCAAGAGACCCAGTACTTC.

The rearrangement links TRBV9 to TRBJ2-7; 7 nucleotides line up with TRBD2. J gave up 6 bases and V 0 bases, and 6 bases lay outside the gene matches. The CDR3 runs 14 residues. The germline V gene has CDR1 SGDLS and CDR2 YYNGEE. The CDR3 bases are TGTGCCAGCAGCGTAGGAGTGTGGGGGGGCGAGCAGTACTTC. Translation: CASSVGVWGGEQYF.

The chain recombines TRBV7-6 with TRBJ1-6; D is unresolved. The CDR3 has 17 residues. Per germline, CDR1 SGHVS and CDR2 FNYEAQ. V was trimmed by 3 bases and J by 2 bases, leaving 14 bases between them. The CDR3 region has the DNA TGTGCCAGCAGCTTGAGGGATCAGCGCACCTATAATTCACCCCTCCACTTT. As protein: CASSLRDQRTYNSPLHF.

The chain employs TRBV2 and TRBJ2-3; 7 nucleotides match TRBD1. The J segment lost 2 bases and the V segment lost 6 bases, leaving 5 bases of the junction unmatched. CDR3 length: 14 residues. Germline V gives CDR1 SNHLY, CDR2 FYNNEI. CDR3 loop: CASRSDRATDTQYF. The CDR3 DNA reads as TGTGCCAGCAGATCCGACAGGGCCACAGATACGCAGTATTTT.

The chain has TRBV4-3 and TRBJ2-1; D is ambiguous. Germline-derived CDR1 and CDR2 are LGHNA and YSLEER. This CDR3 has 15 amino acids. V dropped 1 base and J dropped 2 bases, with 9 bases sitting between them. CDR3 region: CASSQAFRPYNEQFF. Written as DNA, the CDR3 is TGCGCCAGCAGCCAAGCTTTCCGTCCCTACAATGAGCAGTTCTTC.

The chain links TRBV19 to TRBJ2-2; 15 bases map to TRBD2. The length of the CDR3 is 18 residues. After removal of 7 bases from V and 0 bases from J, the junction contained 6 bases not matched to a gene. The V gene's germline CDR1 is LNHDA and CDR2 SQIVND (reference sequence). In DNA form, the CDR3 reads TGTGCCAGTACCACGGGACTAGCGGGGGGATCGAACACCGGGGAGCTGTTTTTT. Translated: CASTTGLAGGSNTGELFF.

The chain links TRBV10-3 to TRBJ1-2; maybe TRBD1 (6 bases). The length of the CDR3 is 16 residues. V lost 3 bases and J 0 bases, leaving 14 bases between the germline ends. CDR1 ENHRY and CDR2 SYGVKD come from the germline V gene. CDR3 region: CAISDEGTISNYGYTF. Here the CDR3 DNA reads TGTGCCATCAGTGACGAGGGGACAATCTCTAACTATGGCTACACCTTC.

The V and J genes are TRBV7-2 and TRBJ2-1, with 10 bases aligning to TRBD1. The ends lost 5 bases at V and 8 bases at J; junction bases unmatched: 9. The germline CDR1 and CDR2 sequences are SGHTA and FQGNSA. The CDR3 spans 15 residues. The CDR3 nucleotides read TGTGCCAGCAGCCTCTTGGGACAGGGGTTGTATGAGCAGTTCTTC. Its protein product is CASSLLGQGLYEQFF.

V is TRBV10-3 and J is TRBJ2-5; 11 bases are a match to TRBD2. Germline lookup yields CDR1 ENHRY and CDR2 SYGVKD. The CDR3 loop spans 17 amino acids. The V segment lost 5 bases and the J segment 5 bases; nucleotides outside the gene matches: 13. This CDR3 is CAISSHILAGGQETQYF. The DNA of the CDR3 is TGTGCCATCAGTTCCCATATCCTAGCGGGGGGCCAGGAGACCCAGTACTTC.

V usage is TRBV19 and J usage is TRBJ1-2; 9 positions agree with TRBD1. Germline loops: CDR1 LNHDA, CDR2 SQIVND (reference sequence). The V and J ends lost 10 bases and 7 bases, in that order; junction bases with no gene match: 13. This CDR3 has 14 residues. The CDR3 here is CATEGWDRVGGYTF. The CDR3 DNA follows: TGTGCCACCGAGGGGTGGGACAGGGTCGGTGGCTACACCTTC.

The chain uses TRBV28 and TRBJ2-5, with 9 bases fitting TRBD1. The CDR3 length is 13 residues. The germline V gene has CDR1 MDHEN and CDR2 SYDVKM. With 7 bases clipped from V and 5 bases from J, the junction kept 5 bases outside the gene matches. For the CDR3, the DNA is TGTGCCAGCAATACAGGGGGCCGGGAGACCCAGTACTTC. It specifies CASNTGGRETQYF.

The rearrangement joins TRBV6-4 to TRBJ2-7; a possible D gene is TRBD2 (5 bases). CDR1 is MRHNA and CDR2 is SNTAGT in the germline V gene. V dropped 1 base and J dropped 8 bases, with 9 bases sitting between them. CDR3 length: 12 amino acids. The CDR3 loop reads CASSDLGGQQYF. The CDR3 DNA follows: TGTGCCAGCAGTGACTTGGGCGGGCAGCAGTACTTC.

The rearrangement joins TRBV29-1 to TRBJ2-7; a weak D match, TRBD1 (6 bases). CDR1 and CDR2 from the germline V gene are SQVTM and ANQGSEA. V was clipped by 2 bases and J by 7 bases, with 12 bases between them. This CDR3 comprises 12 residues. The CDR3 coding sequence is TGCAGCGTTGAACAGGGGCCGCGGGAGCAGTACTTC. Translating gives CSVEQGPREQYF.

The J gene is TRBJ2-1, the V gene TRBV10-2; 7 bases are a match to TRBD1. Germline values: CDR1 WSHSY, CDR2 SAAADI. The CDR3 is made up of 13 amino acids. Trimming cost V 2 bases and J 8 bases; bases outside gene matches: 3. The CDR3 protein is CASSEPTGDEQFF. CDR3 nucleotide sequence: TGCGCCAGCAGTGAGCCTACAGGGGATGAGCAGTTCTTC.